One and the same sample provided the 27 T cell receptor beta chains below, sequenced in a study of T-cell reconstitution after alpha-beta-depleted transplantation in children. Unique molecular identifiers were incorporated when the TCRbeta library was constructed. TCRdb re-called the PCR reads through MiXCR, storing one row per CDR3 protein. Here the sample spans some 840,000 distinct CDR3 sequences, 15% to 20% being singletons. The sequencing used PBMCs, mostly from graft donor cells, collected 360 days after TCRalphabeta/CD19-depleted stem cell transplant. The receptors derive from a male patient younger than 18 who had a stem cell transplant for acute lymphoblastic leukemia, so the T cells may come from the graft donor.

The chain carries TRBV14 and TRBJ2-5; 10 nucleotides align to TRBD2. V lost 2 bases and J lost 4; bases outside the gene matches: 16. The V gene's germline CDR1 is SGHDN and CDR2 FVKESK. The CDR3 is made up of 19 amino acids. CDR3 DNA: TGTGCCAGCAGCCAACGCGCTAGCGGGAGCGAGGGTCGACGAGAGACCCAGTACTTC. It translates to CASSQRASGSEGRRETQYF.

This clonotype was recorded at least ten times. This chain connects TRBV12-3 or TRBV12-4 to TRBJ2-2; D unclear. This CDR3 spans 11 amino acids. The V gene lost 6 bases and the J gene lost 3 bases, with 2 bases spanning the gap. The CDR3 reads CASRYTGELFF. The CDR3 DNA is TGTGCCAGCAGGTACACCGGGGAGCTGTTTTTT.

This clonotype was counted a few times. The chain is built from TRBV5-1 and TRBJ1-4; TRBD1 matches 9 bases. The junction had 22 bases not matched to a gene; V was cut back by 0 bases and J by 10 bases. The germline V gene encodes CDR1 SGHRS and CDR2 YFSETQ. The CDR3 has 20 residues. The CDR3 sequence is CASSLGPQVPGQGQEGKLFF. The DNA for the CDR3 is TGCGCCAGCAGCTTGGGACCCCAAGTCCCGGGACAGGGTCAGGAAGGAAAACTGTTTTTT.

This clonotype was detected a few times. V is TRBV6-1 and J is TRBJ2-3; the match to TRBD2 covers 9 bases. The CDR3 loop spans 15 amino acids. The ends lost 6 bases at V and 0 bases at J; junction bases unmatched: 4. Germline CDR1 is MNHNS and CDR2 is SASEGT. As DNA, the CDR3 is TGTGCCAGCAGGACTAGCGGAACTAGCACAGATACGCAGTATTTT. Translation: CASRTSGTSTDTQYF.

The chain has TRBV27 and TRBJ2-3, with 12 positions matching TRBD2. V shed 4 bases, J shed 6 bases, and the junction held 17 bases outside the gene matches. The germline CDR1 and CDR2 sequences are MNHEY and SMNVEV (reference sequence). The CDR3 consists of 19 residues. DNA for the CDR3: TGTGCCAGCAGTTACTCGCCATCCGGGACTAGCGGGTTTGGCGATACGCAGTATTTT. Its translation: CASSYSPSGTSGFGDTQYF.

The table lists this clonotype with a few counts. V usage is TRBV5-1 and J usage is TRBJ2-1, with D hard to call. The CDR3 runs 14 residues. V lost 5 bases, J lost 0 bases, and 9 bases lay in between. The germline V gene encodes CDR1 SGHRS and CDR2 YFSETQ. The CDR3 region has the DNA TGCGCCAGCAGTCCGGGTAACTCCTACAATGAGCAGTTCTTC. It yields the protein CASSPGNSYNEQFF. Drawing the rest from reference TRBV5-1 and TRBJ2-1, the complete variable domain is KAGVTQTPRYLIKTRGQQVTLSCSPISGHRSVSWYQQTPGQGLQFLFEYFSETQRNKGNFPGRFSGRQFSNSRSEMNVSTLELGDSALYLCASSPGNSYNEQFFGPGTRLTVL.

The chain links TRBV5-1 to TRBJ2-5; D perhaps matches TRBD2 (6 bases). V lost 3 bases to trimming and J lost 2 bases, with 11 bases between them. This CDR3 comprises 14 residues. The germline gives CDR1 SGHRS, CDR2 YFSETQ. As DNA, the CDR3 is TGCGCCAGCAGCTGGGGGGTCTTTCAAGAGACCCAGTACTTC. It translates to CASSWGVFQETQYF. Full variable domain (rest looked up from reference TRBV5-1 and TRBJ2-5): KAGVTQTPRYLIKTRGQQVTLSCSPISGHRSVSWYQQTPGQGLQFLFEYFSETQRNKGNFPGRFSGRQFSNSRSEMNVSTLELGDSALYLCASSWGVFQETQYFGPGTRLLVL.

This clonotype showed up just a few times. V is TRBV7-8 and J is TRBJ1-3, with no clear D. The CDR3 is 14 residues long. V shed 2 bases and J shed 4 bases, with 9 bases lying between them. Germline loops: CDR1 SGHVS, CDR2 FQNEAQ. In nucleotides, the CDR3 is TGTGCCAGCAGCTTAAAGAGACCCGGAAACACCATATATTTT. It specifies CASSLKRPGNTIYF.

Written as DNA, the CDR3 is TGCGCCAGCAGTGTGGCCTACGGGAGTGCCTACGAGCAGTACTTC. Amino acids: CASSVAYGSAYEQYF. The chain employs TRBV10-1 and TRBJ2-7, with a tentative D call TRBD2 (6 bases). With 4 bases removed from V and 2 bases from J, the gap between germline ends came to 15 bases. CDR3 length: 15 residues. Looked up from germline, CDR1 is WNHNN and CDR2 is SYGVQD (reference sequence).

There are a few counts of this clonotype. The V call is TRBV4-1, the J call TRBJ2-4, with 12 bases matching TRBD2. Per the germline V gene, CDR1 is MGHRA and CDR2 is YSYEKL. The CDR3 contains 18 residues. After removal of 1 base from V and 6 bases from J, the junction contained 10 bases not matched to a gene. Written as DNA, the CDR3 is TGCGCCAGCAGCCAAGTGTTTTCTAGCGGGAGGGGCGCAAACATTCAGTACTTC. Amino acids: CASSQVFSSGRGANIQYF.

In this sample, this clonotype turned up a few times. The V call is TRBV3-1, the J call TRBJ2-4; D is possibly TRBD2 (5 bases). V lost 3 bases and J 6 bases, leaving 12 bases between the germline ends. Germline CDR1 LGHDT, CDR2 YNNKEL (reference sequence). There are 14 residues in the CDR3. In nucleotides, the CDR3 is TGTGCCAGCAGCCAGAGGGTAAAGGGAAACATTCAGTACTTC. It translates to CASSQRVKGNIQYF.

J is TRBJ1-6 and V is TRBV2; D is uncertain. Germline V gives CDR1 SNHLY, CDR2 FYNNEI. CDR3 size: 19 residues. Trimming took 4 bases from V and 3 from J, leaving 22 bases between them. This CDR3 reads CASSGTQVLGGYYNSPLHF. The CDR3 coding sequence is TGTGCCAGCAGTGGGACTCAAGTCCTAGGAGGGTACTATAATTCACCCCTCCACTTT.

The chain links TRBV29-1 to TRBJ1-4; 10 nucleotides align to TRBD1. This CDR3 contains 14 residues. Germline CDR1 SQVTM, CDR2 ANQGSEA. V trimming: 6 bases; J trimming: 2 bases; junction bases outside the gene matches: 3. The CDR3 DNA reads TGCAGCGTACAGGGACAGGGGACTAATGAAAAACTGTTTTTT. Translating gives CSVQGQGTNEKLFF.

The rearrangement links TRBV12-3 or TRBV12-4 to TRBJ1-1; the match to TRBD1 covers 7 bases. The CDR3 contains 14 residues. V was clipped by 2 bases and J by 7 bases; unmatched bases: 7. DNA for the CDR3: TGTGCCAGCAGTTTAAGGGGGGGGACAGTTGAAGCTTTCTTT. Its translation: CASSLRGGTVEAFF.

The V and J genes are TRBV12-3 or TRBV12-4 and TRBJ2-5, with TRBD2 identical over 7 bases. The CDR3 consists of 17 residues. Germline trimming cut 3 bases from V and 1 base from J; bases unmatched to any gene: 11. The CDR3 DNA reads as TGTGCCAGCAGTTTCCTGTTAGCGGGTTGGAGCCAAGAGACCCAGTACTTC. Its protein product is CASSFLLAGWSQETQYF.

The chain links TRBV4-1 to TRBJ2-7, with 9 bases matching TRBD1. The ends lost 1 base at V and 4 bases at J; junction bases unmatched: 5. Germline lookup yields CDR1 MGHRA and CDR2 YSYEKL. The CDR3 length is 15 residues. The CDR3 reads CASSQARTGVYEQYF. CDR3 DNA: TGCGCCAGCAGCCAAGCCCGGACAGGGGTATACGAGCAGTACTTC.

This clonotype was seen ten or more times. The rearrangement uses TRBV27 and TRBJ1-1; a possible D gene is TRBD1 (5 bases). There are 14 residues in the CDR3. V was shortened by 7 bases and J by 1 base, with 13 bases between the two germline ends. Germline V gene lookup returns CDR1 MNHEY and CDR2 SMNVEV (reference sequence). The CDR3 loop is CASKAQGRNTEAFF. The DNA for the CDR3 is TGTGCCAGCAAGGCGCAGGGACGGAACACTGAAGCTTTCTTT.

Points on this clonotype: A read error may explain this, as a much larger clone is one base away. The rearrangement links TRBV2 to TRBJ2-1; the match to TRBD2 covers 8 bases. Per germline, CDR1 SNHLY and CDR2 FYNNEI. The junction had 13 bases not matched to a gene; V was cut back by 4 bases and J by 5 bases. This CDR3 has 17 amino acids. CDR3 in DNA: TGTGCCAGCAGTGTAGGGCTAGCGGGCGGACCTAACAATGAGCAGTTCTTC. This codes for CASSVGLAGGPNNEQFF. The variable domain in full, with the rest retrieved from reference TRBV2 and TRBJ2-1, is EPEVTQTPSHQVTQMGQEVILRCVPISNHLYFYWYRQILGQKVEFLVSFYNNEISEKSEIFDDQFSVERPDGSNFTLKIRSTKLEDSAMYFCASSVGLAGGPNNEQFFGPGTRLTVL.

The chain links TRBV12-3 or TRBV12-4 to TRBJ2-7, with 11 bases matching TRBD1. The CDR3 extends over 15 amino acids. V lost 5 bases to trimming and J lost 6 bases; unmatched junction nucleotides: 9. The CDR3 protein is CASSLSGTGGAEQYF. The CDR3 DNA is TGTGCCAGCAGTCTATCCGGGACAGGGGGTGCCGAGCAGTACTTC.

This clonotype was counted between two and nine times. This chain joins TRBV12-5 and TRBJ1-1; D gene unclear. V gave up 5 bases and J gave up 3 bases, with 7 bases separating them. Germline V gives CDR1 LGHNT, CDR2 FRNRAP. This CDR3 contains 12 residues. DNA of the CDR3: TGTGCTAGTGGTCCGCCTGACACTGAAGCTTTCTTT. Translation gives CASGPPDTEAFF.

This clonotype showed up just a few times. J is TRBJ1-5 and V is TRBV7-9, with 9 nucleotides matching TRBD1. The germline CDR1 and CDR2 sequences are SEHNR and FQNEAQ (reference sequence). With 5 bases clipped from V and 3 bases from J, the junction kept 5 bases outside the gene matches. The CDR3 extends over 15 amino acids. CDR3 in amino acids: CASSADRGSNQPQHF. In nucleotides, the CDR3 is TGTGCCAGCAGCGCGGACAGGGGATCCAATCAGCCCCAGCATTTT.

The V and J genes are TRBV10-3 and TRBJ2-3; the match to TRBD2 covers 7 bases. The V gene end was trimmed by 9 bases and the J gene end by 4 bases; junction bases not matched to a gene: 4. This CDR3 spans 12 amino acids. CDR1 and CDR2 (germline): ENHRY, SYGVKD. The CDR3 DNA reads as TGTGCCATAGGCGGGAGCCCAGATACGCAGTATTTT. Translating it yields CAIGGSPDTQYF.

V usage is TRBV12-3 or TRBV12-4 and J usage is TRBJ2-7; TRBD1 matches at 8 bases. The CDR3 spans 13 residues. V lost 8 bases, J lost 3 bases, and 6 bases stayed unmatched. The CDR3 is CASGWTGNYEQYF. CDR3 in DNA: TGTGCCAGCGGATGGACAGGGAACTACGAGCAGTACTTC.

The CDR3 nucleotides read TGTGCCATCAGTGAGAGGGACAAGTACCAAGAGACCCAGTACTTC. Protein sequence: CAISERDKYQETQYF. The rearrangement joins TRBV10-3 to TRBJ2-5, with D maybe TRBD1 (6 bases). This CDR3 region has 15 residues. Germline assignment: CDR1 ENHRY and CDR2 SYGVKD. The V end was cut by 2 bases, the J end by 0 bases, with 10 bases between.

The chain links TRBV12-3 or TRBV12-4 to TRBJ2-2, with 8 bases lining up with TRBD2. This CDR3 has 16 residues. The junction had 8 bases not matched to a gene; V was cut back by 7 bases and J by 1 base. The CDR3 loop reads CASTQLAVKNTGELFF. The CDR3 bases are TGTGCCAGCACCCAACTAGCGGTGAAGAACACCGGGGAGCTGTTTTTT.

In its sample, this clonotype was seen a few times. This sequence joins TRBV5-1 and TRBJ2-7; 7 bases match TRBD1. This CDR3 spans 15 amino acids. The V gene end was trimmed by 0 bases and the J gene end by 4 bases; junction bases not matched to a gene: 7. CDR1 and CDR2 from the germline V gene are SGHRS and YFSETQ. The DNA for the CDR3 is TGCGCCAGCAGCTTGGGTGAGGGGGCCGTTTACGAGCAGTACTTC. It is translated as CASSLGEGAVYEQYF.

The chain has TRBV29-1 and TRBJ2-1; D remains unclear. The V gene lost 3 bases and the J gene lost 6 bases, with 15 bases spanning the gap. The CDR3 loop spans 14 amino acids. Germline V gene lookup returns CDR1 SQVTM and CDR2 ANQGSEA. The CDR3 sequence: CSVEVSNSGNEQFF. The CDR3 coding sequence is TGCAGCGTTGAGGTCTCTAACTCCGGCAATGAGCAGTTCTTC.